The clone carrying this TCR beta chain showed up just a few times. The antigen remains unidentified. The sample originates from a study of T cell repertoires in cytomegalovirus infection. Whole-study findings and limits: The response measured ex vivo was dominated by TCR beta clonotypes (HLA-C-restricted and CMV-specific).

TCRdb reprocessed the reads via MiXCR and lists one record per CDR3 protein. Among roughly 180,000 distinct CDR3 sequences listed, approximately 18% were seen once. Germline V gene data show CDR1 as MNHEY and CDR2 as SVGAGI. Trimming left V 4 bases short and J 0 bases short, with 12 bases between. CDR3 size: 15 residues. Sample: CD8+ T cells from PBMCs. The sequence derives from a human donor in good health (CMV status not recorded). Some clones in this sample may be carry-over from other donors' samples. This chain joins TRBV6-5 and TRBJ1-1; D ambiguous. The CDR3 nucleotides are TGTGCCAGCAGTTTAGAGGTCACGCTGAACACTGAAGCTTTCTTT. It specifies CASSLEVTLNTEAFF.